This TCR beta chain derives from a study of cytomegalovirus exposure and HLA in healthy donors. Whole-study results and caveats: Further analysis, carried out later, found HLA-associated TCR beta chains more clonally expanded than equally common other chains.

Remarks on this clone: The antigen is not known.

The PCR made use of 60 Vbeta and 13 Jbeta primers. Method: immunoSEQ multiplex PCR; TCRdb's copy keeps in-frame clones and lacks some. This table has around 200,000 clones, roughly 87% appearing once. Germline CDR1 and CDR2: MGHRA and YSYEKL. This CDR3 is 14 amino acids long. With 0 bases removed from V and 0 bases from J, the gap between germline ends came to 6 bases. The sequenced sample consisted of PBMCs. The chain has TRBV4-1 and TRBJ2-7; possible D gene TRBD2, 5 bases. This TCR was recovered from a middle-aged man in good health and CMV-seronegative. The CDR3 loop is CASSQEGSSYEQYF. CDR3 in DNA: TGCGCCAGCAGCCAAGAGGGGAGCTCCTACGAGCAGTACTTC.